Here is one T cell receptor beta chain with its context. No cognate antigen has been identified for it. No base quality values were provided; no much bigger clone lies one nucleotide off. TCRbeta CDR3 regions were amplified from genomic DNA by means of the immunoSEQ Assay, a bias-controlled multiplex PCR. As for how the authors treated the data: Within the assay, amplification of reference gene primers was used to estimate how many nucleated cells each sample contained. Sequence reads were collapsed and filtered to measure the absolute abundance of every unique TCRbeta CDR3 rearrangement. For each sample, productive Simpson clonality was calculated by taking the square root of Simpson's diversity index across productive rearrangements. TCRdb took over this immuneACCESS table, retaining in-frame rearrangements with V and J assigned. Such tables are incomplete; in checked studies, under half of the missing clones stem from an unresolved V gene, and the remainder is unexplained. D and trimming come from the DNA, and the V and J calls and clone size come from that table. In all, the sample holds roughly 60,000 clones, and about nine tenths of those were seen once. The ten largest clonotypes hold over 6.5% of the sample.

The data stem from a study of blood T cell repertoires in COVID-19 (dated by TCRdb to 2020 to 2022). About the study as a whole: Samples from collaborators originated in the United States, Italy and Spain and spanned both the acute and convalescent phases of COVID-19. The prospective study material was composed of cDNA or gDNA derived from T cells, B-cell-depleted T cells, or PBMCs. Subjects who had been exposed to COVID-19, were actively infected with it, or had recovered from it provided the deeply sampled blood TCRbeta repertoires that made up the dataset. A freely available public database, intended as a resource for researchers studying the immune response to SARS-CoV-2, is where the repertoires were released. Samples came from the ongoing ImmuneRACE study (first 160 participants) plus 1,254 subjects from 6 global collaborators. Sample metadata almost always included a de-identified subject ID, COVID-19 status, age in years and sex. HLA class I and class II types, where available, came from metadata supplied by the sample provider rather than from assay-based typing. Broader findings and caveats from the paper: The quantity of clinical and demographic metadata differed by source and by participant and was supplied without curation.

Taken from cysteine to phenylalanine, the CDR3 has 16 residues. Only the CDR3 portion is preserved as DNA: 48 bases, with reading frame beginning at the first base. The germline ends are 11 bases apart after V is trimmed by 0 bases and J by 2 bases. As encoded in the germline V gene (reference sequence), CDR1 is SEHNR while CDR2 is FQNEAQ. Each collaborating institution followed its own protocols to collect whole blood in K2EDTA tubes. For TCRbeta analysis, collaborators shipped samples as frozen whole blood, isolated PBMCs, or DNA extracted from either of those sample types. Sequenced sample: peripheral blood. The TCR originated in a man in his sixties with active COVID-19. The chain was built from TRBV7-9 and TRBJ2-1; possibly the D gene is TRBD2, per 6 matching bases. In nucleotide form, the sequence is TGTGCCAGCAGCTTAGCCGGCGGGGCCCCCTACAATGAGCAGTTCTTC. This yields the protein CASSLAGGAPYNEQFF.